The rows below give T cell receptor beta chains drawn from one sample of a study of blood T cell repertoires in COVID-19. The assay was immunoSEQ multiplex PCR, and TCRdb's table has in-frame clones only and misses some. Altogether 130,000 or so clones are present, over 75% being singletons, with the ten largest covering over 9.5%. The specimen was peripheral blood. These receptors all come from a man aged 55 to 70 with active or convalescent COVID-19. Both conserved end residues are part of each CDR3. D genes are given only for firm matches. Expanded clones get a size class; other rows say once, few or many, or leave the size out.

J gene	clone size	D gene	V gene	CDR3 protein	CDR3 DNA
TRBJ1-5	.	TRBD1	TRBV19	CASSRARDRGQPQHF	TGTGCCAGTAGTCGCGCCCGGGACAGGGGTCAGCCCCAGCATTTT
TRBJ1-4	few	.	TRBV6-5	CASRRQSANEKLFF	TGTGCCAGCAGAAGACAGTCGGCTAATGAAAAACTGTTTTTT
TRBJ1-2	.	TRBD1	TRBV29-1	CSVVEGTGANYGYTF	TGCAGCGTTGTAGAAGGGACAGGAGCTAACTATGGCTACACCTTC
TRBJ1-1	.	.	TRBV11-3	CASSRQVNTEAFF	TGTGCCAGCAGCCGACAGGTGAACACTGAAGCTTTCTTT
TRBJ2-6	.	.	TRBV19	CASSTGTWGANVLTF	TGTGCCAGTAGCACAGGGACCTGGGGGGCCAACGTCCTGACTTTC
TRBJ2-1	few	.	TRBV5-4	CASSLPQVDEQFF	TGTGCCAGCAGCTTGCCCCAGGTTGATGAGCAGTTCTTC
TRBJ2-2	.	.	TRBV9	CASSVQWAAERTGELFF	TGTGCCAGCAGCGTACAGTGGGCAGCCGAACGCACCGGGGAGCTGTTTTTT
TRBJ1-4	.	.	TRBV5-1	CASSFGQGGEKLFF	TGCGCCAGCAGCTTCGGGCAGGGCGGTGAAAAACTGTTTTTT
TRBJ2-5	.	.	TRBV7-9	CASSRTVQETQYF	TGTGCCAGCAGCCGGACAGTCCAAGAGACCCAGTACTTC
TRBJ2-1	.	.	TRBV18	CASSPYMQEGPRNEQFF	TGTGCCAGCTCACCGTACATGCAGGAGGGCCCTCGAAATGAGCAGTTCTTC
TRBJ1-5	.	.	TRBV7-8	CASSLRQGGKPQHF	TGTGCCAGCAGCTTAAGGCAGGGTGGGAAGCCCCAGCATTTT
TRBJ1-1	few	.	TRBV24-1	CATSDFSSPEAFF	TGTGCCACCAGTGATTTTTCCAGTCCTGAAGCTTTCTTT
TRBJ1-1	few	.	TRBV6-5	CASRMTENTEAFF	TGTGCCAGCAGAATGACAGAGAACACTGAAGCTTTCTTT
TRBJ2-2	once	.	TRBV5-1	CASSWRTDPGELFF	TGCGCCAGCAGCTGGAGGACTGACCCCGGGGAGCTGTTTTTT
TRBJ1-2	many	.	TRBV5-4	CASSLALSGYGYTF	TGTGCCAGCAGCTTGGCCTTGTCGGGCTATGGCTACACCTTC